This T cell receptor (beta chain) was sequenced during a study of blood T cells in healthy people across ages. This clonotype was recorded a few times. This CDR3 region has 15 residues. Trimming stripped 3 bases from V and 7 bases from J, with 19 bases between. Germline assignment: CDR1 SGHTA and CDR2 FQGNSA. Next came a second PCR, run for about 7 to 12 cycles, which used a sample-barcoded 5' primer along with a J-beta primer mix. From the 5' RACE reads, TCRdb called clonotypes with MiXCR, one entry per CDR3 protein. This repertoire shows around 1,700,000 distinct CDR3 sequences, 28% found once; its top ten account for 7.7%.

The sequence came from a woman in her twenties or thirties in good health. Sequenced sample: blood. V is TRBV7-2 and J is TRBJ2-7; D unresolved. CDR3 nucleotide sequence: TGTGCCAGCAGCTTTGACCTTGGCCGAGCCGGGGAGCAGTACTTC. Its translation is CASSFDLGRAGEQYF.